Listed here are 6 T cell receptor beta chains from one sample, sequenced in a study of regulatory T cells in long-lasting Graves disease. For TCR beta, libraries came from iRepertoire HTBI primers and Arm-PCR of CDR3 regions. One entry per CDR3 protein, called by TCRdb with MiXCR from the multiplex PCR reads. The profile shows 400,000 to 500,000 distinct CDR3 sequences, about 15% of them singletons. The time point denotes: newly diagnosed GD, antithyroid drugs for less than 3 months. RNA isolated from PBMCs was used to make the TCR library. The same specimen was also included in a second study, on T cells in Graves' hyperthyroidism and ophthalmopathy.

The sequenced sample was peripheral blood mononuclear cells (PBMCs), obtained at new diagnosis, from a patient treated with antithyroid drugs. All receptors come from a woman in her thirties with Graves disease.

The chain links TRBV20-1 to TRBJ2-3, with D possibly matching TRBD2 (6 bases). This CDR3 contains 15 residues. Germline lookup yields CDR1 DFQATT and CDR2 SNEGSKA (reference sequence). V was pared by 0 bases and J by 6 bases, with 16 bases between. This chain's CDR3 is CSARDVGGPYDTQYF. In DNA form, the CDR3 reads TGCAGTGCTAGAGATGTCGGAGGGCCGTACGATACGCAGTATTTT.

On this clonotype: One base away lies a much larger clone, so this may be a sequencing read error. The chain uses TRBV12-3 or TRBV12-4 and TRBJ1-6; no firm D call. The CDR3 loop spans 13 amino acids. Deletions cut 5 bases from V and 7 bases from J, with 9 bases between. CDR3 loop: CASSEPQNSPLHF. CDR3 nucleotide sequence: TGTGCCAGCAGTGAGCCTCAGAATTCACCCCTCCACTTT.

This clonotype was observed many times. This chain joins TRBV30 and TRBJ1-2, with unresolved D. CDR3 length: 13 residues. Germline V gene data show CDR1 as GTSNPN and CDR2 as SVGIG (reference sequence). Between the trimmed V and J ends, which lost 0 bases and 12 bases, there was a span of 17 bases. This chain's CDR3 is CAWSVAGSVGNTF. CDR3 nucleotides: TGTGCCTGGAGTGTAGCCGGGAGTGTGGGTAACACCTTC.

The chain couples TRBV4-1 to TRBJ2-7; 11 nucleotides match TRBD2. The CDR3 has 18 amino acids. Germline CDR1 and CDR2: MGHRA and YSYEKL. Trimming cost V 0 bases and J 4 bases; bases outside gene matches: 11. The DNA for the CDR3 is TGCGCCAGCAGCCAAGAACTGAGACTAGCGGGGAAAGTATACGAGCAGTACTTC. Translated, it gives CASSQELRLAGKVYEQYF.

At least ten counts were recorded for this clonotype. J is TRBJ2-1 and V is TRBV5-1; D possibly corresponds to TRBD2 (5 bases). Between the trimmed V and J ends, which lost 0 bases and 10 bases, there was a span of 8 bases. Germline V gene data show CDR1 as SGHRS and CDR2 as YFSETQ. The CDR3 contains 12 residues. The chain's CDR3 is CASSLARGEQFF. For the CDR3, the DNA is TGCGCCAGCAGCTTGGCACGCGGGGAGCAGTTCTTC.

This clonotype was detected a few times. The CDR3 region has the DNA TGTGCCAGCAGCTTAACTAGCGGGAGAAGGAATGAGCAGTTCTTC. It translates to CASSLTSGRRNEQFF. The V and J genes are TRBV7-7 and TRBJ2-1; 11 bases match TRBD2. Germline lookup yields CDR1 SSHAT and CDR2 FNYEAQ (reference sequence). With 2 bases clipped from V and 7 bases from J, the junction kept 4 bases outside the gene matches. The CDR3 covers 15 residues.